This entry lists 21 T cell receptor beta chains sequenced from one sample in a study of blood T cell repertoires in COVID-19 (dated by TCRdb to about 2020). The receptor library was made with the immunoSEQ multiplex PCR assay. In its TCRdb copy, this immuneACCESS table keeps in-frame sequences only and misses some clones. Where compared with another copy, unresolved V genes explain less than half of these, and the others have no known cause. This sample gives 240,000 or so clones in total; roughly nine tenths of them show up just once. The top ten clones comprise around 5.9% of the sample. The sequenced sample consisted of peripheral blood. Source of these receptors: a man aged 60-69 years with acute or convalescent COVID-19.

The J gene is TRBJ1-4, the V gene TRBV11-2; the match to TRBD1 covers 8 bases. Per germline, CDR1 SGHAT and CDR2 FQNNGV. This CDR3 has 16 residues. The ends lost 5 bases at V and 7 bases at J; junction bases unmatched: 12. The CDR3 sequence is CASSPSGQVGSEKLFF. In nucleotides, the CDR3 is TGTGCCAGCAGCCCATCGGGACAGGTCGGGTCTGAAAAACTGTTTTTT.

This clone appeared a single time. The V call is TRBV27, the J call TRBJ2-7, with TRBD1 matching 7 bases. The germline CDR1 and CDR2 sequences are MNHEY and SMNVEV (reference sequence). J gave up 3 bases and V 5 bases, and 10 bases lay outside the gene matches. The CDR3 is 15 residues long. CDR3 amino acids: CASSLGTDLYYEQYF. CDR3 DNA sequence: TGTGCCAGCAGTCTCGGGACAGACCTCTACTACGAGCAGTACTTC.

The chain is built from TRBV9 and TRBJ2-3; 7 positions match TRBD1. This CDR3 spans 14 amino acids. CDR1 is SGDLS and CDR2 is YYNGEE in the germline V gene. The J segment lost 3 bases and the V segment lost 2 bases, leaving 3 bases of the junction unmatched. The CDR3 DNA sequence: TGTGCCAGCAGCGTTCCAGGGGGTACAGATACGCAGTATTTT. The encoded protein is CASSVPGGTDTQYF.

This chain joins TRBV28 and TRBJ1-6, with 8 bases lining up with TRBD1. After removal of 2 bases from V and 10 bases from J, the junction contained 16 bases not matched to a gene. The CDR3 loop spans 18 amino acids. Germline V gene data show CDR1 as MDHEN and CDR2 as SYDVKM. The CDR3 bases are TGTGCCAGCAGTTTAACCGGGACAGGATTAAAAATGGGGTCACCCCTCCACTTT. Residues: CASSLTGTGLKMGSPLHF.

V usage is TRBV11-2 and J usage is TRBJ1-1; 8 nucleotides agree with TRBD1. V shed 5 bases, J shed 4 bases, and the junction held 12 bases outside the gene matches. This CDR3 is 16 amino acids long. Germline CDR1 and CDR2: SGHAT and FQNNGV. This CDR3 reads CASSPLRGGQGTEAFF. The CDR3 nucleotides read TGTGCCAGCAGCCCGCTCCGGGGTGGACAGGGCACTGAAGCTTTCTTT. Variable domain in full (rest from reference TRBV11-2 and TRBJ1-1): EAGVAQSPRYKIIEKRQSVAFWCNPISGHATLYWYQQILGQGPKLLIQFQNNGVVDDSQLPKDRFSAERLKGVDSTLKIQPAKLEDSAVYLCASSPLRGGQGTEAFFGQGTRLTVV.

This sequence joins TRBV30 and TRBJ2-3, with a possible D match to TRBD2 (6 bases). This CDR3 contains 17 residues. Germline CDR1 reads GTSNPN; CDR2 reads SVGIG (reference sequence). Trimming stripped 0 bases from V and 4 bases from J, with 20 bases between. The CDR3 sequence is CAWSVPSLGGRADTQYF. The DNA for the CDR3 is TGTGCCTGGAGTGTACCCTCCCTGGGGGGACGCGCAGATACGCAGTATTTT.

This clone was counted a single time. This sequence joins TRBV7-9 and TRBJ1-5; tentative D call: TRBD1 (5 bases). CDR3 length: 14 residues. Trimming cost V 5 bases and J 6 bases, with 14 bases left between them. CDR1 and CDR2 from the germline V gene are SEHNR and FQNEAQ (reference sequence). This CDR3 is CASSPAAGLQPQHF. Written as DNA, the CDR3 is TGTGCCAGCAGCCCAGCAGCAGGGCTTCAGCCCCAGCATTTT.

Here the CDR3 DNA reads TGTGCCAGCAGCGCGACTAGCGGGAGGGCCTATTACGAGCAGTACTTC. Encoded protein: CASSATSGRAYYEQYF. V is TRBV11-2 and J is TRBJ2-7; 14 nucleotides match TRBD2. The ends lost 5 bases at V and 4 bases at J; junction bases unmatched: 7. The CDR3 covers 16 residues. Germline V gives CDR1 SGHAT, CDR2 FQNNGV.

V is TRBV28 and J is TRBJ1-5, with D perhaps TRBD1 (5 bases). Germline-derived CDR1 and CDR2 are MDHEN and SYDVKM. CDR3 size: 16 residues. V was clipped by 1 base and J by 2 bases, with 12 bases between them. CDR3 protein: CASSLYLRGGNQPQHF. In DNA, the CDR3 is TGTGCCAGCAGTTTATATTTGCGGGGCGGCAATCAGCCCCAGCATTTT.

J is TRBJ1-3 and V is TRBV5-6; D is undetermined. This CDR3 has 13 residues. V was shortened by 2 bases and J by 0 bases, with 3 bases between the two germline ends. Looked up from germline, CDR1 is SGHDT and CDR2 is YYEEEE. This chain's CDR3 is CASSFSSGNTIYF. The CDR3 DNA sequence: TGTGCCAGCAGCTTTAGCTCTGGAAACACCATATATTTT.

The chain recombines TRBV2 with TRBJ2-3; TRBD2 agrees at 13 bases. This CDR3 is built from 15 residues. Germline V gives CDR1 SNHLY, CDR2 FYNNEI. J was trimmed by 5 bases and V by 7 bases; bases with no gene match: 6. CDR3 sequence (DNA): TGTGCCAGCACAGGACTAGCGGGAGTAAAAGATACGCAGTATTTT. Translation gives CASTGLAGVKDTQYF.

The genes are TRBV6-4 and TRBJ2-1; TRBD2 is a possible D gene (6 bases). Germline V gene sequence: CDR1 MRHNA, CDR2 SNTAGT. Between the trimmed V and J ends, which lost 8 bases and 7 bases, there was a span of 18 bases. The CDR3 loop spans 14 amino acids. CDR3 sequence (DNA): TGTGCCAGCGAACGGGAGTTCGGTGTGAATGAGCAGTTCTTC. It is translated as CASEREFGVNEQFF.

This chain joins TRBV7-2 and TRBJ1-5, with TRBD1 matching 8 bases. Germline values: CDR1 SGHTA, CDR2 FQGNSA. This CDR3 is 16 amino acids long. V dropped 4 bases and J dropped 5; count of bases not matched to a gene: 10. This CDR3 is CASSSHPTGEDQPQHF. DNA of the CDR3: TGTGCCAGCAGCTCCCACCCGACAGGGGAGGATCAGCCCCAGCATTTT.

The chain uses TRBV30 and TRBJ2-3; 8 bases line up with TRBD2. V dropped 0 bases and J dropped 2; count of bases not matched to a gene: 4. Looked up from germline, CDR1 is GTSNPN and CDR2 is SVGIG (reference sequence). CDR3 length equals 15 residues. Here the CDR3 reads CAWSVELADTDTQYF. The CDR3 region has the DNA TGTGCCTGGAGTGTAGAACTAGCGGACACAGATACGCAGTATTTT.

The chain recombines TRBV5-5 with TRBJ2-6, with D perhaps TRBD1 (5 bases). Germline V gene sequence: CDR1 SGHKS, CDR2 YYEKEE (reference sequence). The V gene lost 1 base and the J gene lost 0 bases, with 11 bases spanning the gap. The CDR3 runs to 17 residues. The CDR3 DNA reads as TGTGCCAGCAGCTTGAACGTGGGGCTCTCTGGGGCCAACGTCCTGACTTTC. Translated: CASSLNVGLSGANVLTF. Full variable domain (missing parts from reference TRBV5-5 and TRBJ2-6): DAGVTQSPTHLIKTRGQQVTLRCSPISGHKSVSWYQQVLGQGPQFIFQYYEKEERGRGNFPDRFSARQFPNYSSELNVNALLLGDSALYLCASSLNVGLSGANVLTFGAGSRLTVL.

This clone is a singleton in its sample. As DNA, the CDR3 is TGTGCCAGCAGCTTAGATCTCGGGGGGACCGGGCGTCAAGAGACCCAGTACTTC. Translated: CASSLDLGGTGRQETQYF. This chain connects TRBV11-3 to TRBJ2-5; TRBD2 aligns across 7 bases. Germline CDR1 reads SGHNT; CDR2 reads YENEEA. The CDR3 covers 18 residues. The J segment lost 2 bases and the V segment lost 0 bases, leaving 12 bases of the junction unmatched.

The chain has TRBV28 and TRBJ1-5; 9 nucleotides align to TRBD1. V trimming: 9 bases; J trimming: 2 bases; junction bases outside the gene matches: 8. This CDR3 is 15 amino acids long. From germline, CDR1 is MDHEN and CDR2 SYDVKM. The DNA of the CDR3 is TGTGCCAGTGCCCAAGGGACAGGGCGCAATCAGCCCCAGCATTTT. It translates to CASAQGTGRNQPQHF.

This chain links TRBV28 with TRBJ2-6, with 12 bases that match TRBD1. The length of the CDR3 is 18 residues. V gave up 7 bases and J gave up 1 base; unmatched junction bases: 8. CDR1 and CDR2 (germline): MDHEN, SYDVKM. The DNA for the CDR3 is TGTGCCAGCAAACTTCCGGGACAGGGGGCTTCTGGGGCCAACGTCCTGACTTTC. This sequence encodes CASKLPGQGASGANVLTF.

This chain uses TRBV6-5 with TRBJ1-1; D perhaps matches TRBD1 (6 bases). V was shortened by 0 bases and J by 1 base, with 12 bases between the two germline ends. The CDR3 loop spans 16 amino acids. Germline V gene sequence: CDR1 MNHEY, CDR2 SVGAGI. The CDR3 loop reads CASSYSRWGQNTEAFF. The CDR3 DNA reads TGTGCCAGCAGTTACTCTCGGTGGGGGCAGAACACTGAAGCTTTCTTT.

This chain joins TRBV10-2 and TRBJ1-1; D is undetermined. The CDR3 is 11 amino acids. In germline, CDR1 is WSHSY, CDR2 SAAADI. The V and J ends lost 0 bases and 10 bases respectively, with 6 bases between them. CDR3 sequence reads: CASSESTRAFF. In DNA form, the CDR3 reads TGCGCCAGCAGTGAGTCGACACGAGCTTTCTTT.

This rearrangement joins TRBV25-1 to TRBJ2-3; 8 bases agree with TRBD2. CDR1 and CDR2 from the germline V gene are MGHDK and SYGVNS. The ends lost 5 bases at V and 5 bases at J; junction bases unmatched: 9. This CDR3 spans 15 amino acids. CDR3 loop: CASSLSAGVLDTQYF. The CDR3 bases are TGTGCCAGCAGTTTATCAGCGGGAGTTCTAGATACGCAGTATTTT.